The 17 T cell receptor beta chains presented below share a single source sample, sequenced in a study of response to subunit inactivated influenza vaccine. Via MiXCR, TCRdb re-called the RT-PCR reads, giving one row per CDR3 protein. The sample shows about 190,000 distinct CDR3 sequences, approximately 15% of them seen only once. The sequenced sample was CD8+ T cells sorted from PBMCs, obtained roughly 5 days after vaccination. The receptors derive from a man aged 50 or older who received an inactivated influenza vaccine.

As for this clonotype: A read error may produce the germline difference seen at one junction end. CDR3 sequence (DNA): TGTGCCAGCAGCCTGACAGGGGGCAAGGCAGATGCGCAGTATTTT. It codes for CASSLTGGKADAQYF. The V and J genes are TRBV7-3 and TRBJ2-3; 10 bases are shared with TRBD1. In germline, CDR1 is SGHTA, CDR2 FQGTGA. This CDR3 region has 15 residues.

The chain carries TRBV3-1 and TRBJ2-2; 8 bases agree with TRBD1. This CDR3 region has 16 residues. The germline CDR1 and CDR2 sequences are LGHDT and YNNKEL (reference sequence). Losses at the gene ends were 0 bases for V and 6 bases for J; bases not matched to a gene: 6. Written as DNA, the CDR3 is TGTGCCAGCAGCCAAGAGGCAGGGGGCCTTGCCGGGGAGCTGTTTTTT. Encoded protein: CASSQEAGGLAGELFF. The full variable domain, its missing parts supplied by reference TRBV3-1 and TRBJ2-2, is DTAVSQTPKYLVTQMGNDKSIKCEQNLGHDTMYWYKQDSKKFLKIMFSYNNKELIINETVPNRFSPKSPDKAHLNLHINSLELGDSAVYFCASSQEAGGLAGELFFGEGSRLTVL.

This clonotype was picked up a small number of times. V usage is TRBV7-9 and J usage is TRBJ2-1; D ambiguous. Germline CDR1 is SEHNR and CDR2 is FQNEAQ (reference sequence). Trimming left V 6 bases short and J 6 bases short, with 3 bases between. This CDR3 comprises 10 residues. CDR3: CASRINEQFF. The CDR3 DNA follows: TGTGCCAGCAGGATCAATGAGCAGTTCTTC.

This chain uses TRBV3-1 with TRBJ2-5; D not resolved. The end of the DNA fits TRBJ2-1 better, so the J call may be wrong. The CDR3 totals 15 residues. CDR1 LGHDT and CDR2 YNNKEL come from the germline V gene (reference sequence). The CDR3 protein is CASSLPTLNQETQFF. In nucleotides, the CDR3 is TGTGCCAGCAGCCTTCCAACTCTTAACCAAGAGACCCAGTTCTTC.

The chain has TRBV7-9 and TRBJ2-5; D ambiguous. CDR1 SEHNR and CDR2 FQNEAQ come from the germline V gene (reference sequence). The CDR3 runs 14 residues. V lost 3 bases and J lost 1, with 9 bases in between. The CDR3 sequence: CASSLRQLQETQYF. In DNA, the CDR3 is TGTGCCAGCAGCTTGCGGCAGCTCCAAGAGACCCAGTACTTC.

This clonotype has only a few counts. The chain uses TRBV28 and TRBJ1-1; tentative D call: TRBD1 (5 bases). The V end was cut by 5 bases, the J end by 5 bases, with 18 bases between. CDR3 length: 15 amino acids. CDR1 and CDR2 from the germline V gene are MDHEN and SYDVKM. DNA for the CDR3: TGTGCCAGCAGTCCCTGGGGACTTGGAAGGACTGAAGCTTTCTTT. It translates to CASSPWGLGRTEAFF.

The chain recombines TRBV6-2 or TRBV6-3 with TRBJ2-5, with a tentative D call TRBD1 (5 bases). V was shortened by 2 bases and J by 2 bases, with 12 bases between the two germline ends. In germline, CDR1 is MNHEY, CDR2 SVGEGT. The CDR3 length is 15 residues. Here the CDR3 reads CASSYAETEQETQYF. In DNA form, the CDR3 reads TGTGCCAGCAGTTACGCAGAGACAGAACAAGAGACCCAGTACTTC.

V is TRBV4-1 and J is TRBJ2-1; D is possibly TRBD1 (5 bases). V was pared by 1 base and J by 8 bases, with 12 bases between. The CDR3 is 14 amino acids. CDR1 is MGHRA and CDR2 is YSYEKL in the germline V gene. This chain's CDR3 is CASSQVRAGDEQFF. In nucleotides, the CDR3 is TGCGCCAGCAGCCAAGTCAGGGCAGGCGATGAGCAGTTCTTC.

The chain carries TRBV6-5 and TRBJ2-1; D tentatively reads TRBD1 or TRBD2 (5 bases each). V shed 4 bases and J shed 9 bases, with 31 bases lying between them. CDR1 and CDR2 (germline): MNHEY, SVGAGI. The CDR3 spans 19 residues. CDR3 coding DNA: TGTGCCAGCAGTTTCACCGGGACGCCCGATCGAAATTGGCCGGGTGAGCAGTTCTTC. Residues: CASSFTGTPDRNWPGEQFF.

A few counts support this clonotype. This chain connects TRBV28 to TRBJ2-7; D may be TRBD1 (5 bases). The length of the CDR3 is 12 residues. V was trimmed by 3 bases and J by 7 bases, leaving 10 bases between them. In germline, CDR1 is MDHEN, CDR2 SYDVKM. The CDR3 bases are TGTGCCAGCAGTTTTGGGGCGATTGAGCAGTACTTC. Residues: CASSFGAIEQYF.

This chain connects TRBV28 to TRBJ2-7; D not resolved. Deletions cut 3 bases from V and 4 bases from J, with 7 bases between. CDR3 size: 12 residues. The germline CDR1 and CDR2 sequences are MDHEN and SYDVKM. CDR3 amino acids: CASSFSTYEQYF. CDR3 sequence (DNA): TGTGCCAGCAGTTTCAGTACGTACGAGCAGTACTTC.

The V call is TRBV29-1, the J call TRBJ2-5; the D call may be TRBD1 or TRBD2 (5 bases each). CDR3 length: 10 residues. Germline V gives CDR1 SQVTM, CDR2 ANQGSEA. The V end lost 6 bases, the J end lost 13 bases, and 15 bases lay between the germline ends. CDR3 DNA: TGCAGCGTCCTTCGGGGCTGGATGTACTTC. It yields the protein CSVLRGWMYF.

This clonotype came up many times. This rearrangement joins TRBV5-1 to TRBJ2-1, with 7 nucleotides matching TRBD1. The V gene's germline CDR1 is SGHRS and CDR2 YFSETQ. The trim removed 3 bases at V and 4 bases at J, leaving 1 base unmatched. This CDR3 contains 13 residues. The CDR3: CASSWDSYNEQFF. CDR3 sequence (DNA): TGCGCCAGCAGCTGGGACAGTTACAATGAGCAGTTCTTC.

The V call is TRBV6-2 or TRBV6-3, the J call TRBJ1-5; D possibly corresponds to TRBD1 (6 bases). Germline V CDR1 and CDR2: MNHEY, SVGEGT. V dropped 5 bases and J dropped 6 bases, with 17 bases sitting between them. This CDR3 has 15 amino acids. CDR3 sequence: CASSPSEEGGQPQHF. The DNA for the CDR3 is TGTGCCAGCAGTCCCTCGGAGGAGGGGGGTCAGCCCCAGCATTTT.

This clonotype has at least ten counts. CDR3: CASSLDAWQKETQYF. The CDR3 bases are TGTGCCAGCAGCTTAGATGCTTGGCAGAAAGAGACCCAGTACTTC. V usage is TRBV11-2 and J usage is TRBJ2-5; D remains unclear. The germline V gene has CDR1 SGHAT and CDR2 FQNNGV. The CDR3 totals 15 residues. V was clipped by 0 bases and J by 3 bases, with 11 bases between them.

The chain uses TRBV19 and TRBJ1-1; 7 positions agree with TRBD1. The CDR3 is made up of 17 amino acids. The ends lost 2 bases at V and 0 bases at J; junction bases unmatched: 9. Germline-derived CDR1 and CDR2 are LNHDA and SQIVND (reference sequence). The CDR3 region is CASSILGRGTMNTEAFF. The CDR3, as DNA: TGTGCCAGTAGTATACTAGGCAGGGGGACCATGAACACTGAAGCTTTCTTT.

The sample holds a few counts of this clonotype. This chain links TRBV9 with TRBJ2-5; unclear D gene. From germline, CDR1 is SGDLS and CDR2 YYNGEE. V was trimmed by 0 bases and J by 5 bases, leaving 17 bases between them. The CDR3 runs to 16 residues. As DNA, the CDR3 is TGTGCCAGCAGCGTAGCTCACGGGTACGGCGCGGAGACCCAGTACTTC. Protein: CASSVAHGYGAETQYF.